What follows is one T cell receptor (beta chain) and its context. This entry belongs to a study of blood T cell repertoires in COVID-19. Across the whole study: There were acute and convalescent COVID-19 samples, and they came from the United States, Italy and Spain. PBMCs, B-cell-depleted T cells, or T cells provided the cDNA or gDNA that made up the material.

The CDR3 has 12 residues. Germline CDR1 reads KGHSH; CDR2 reads LQKENI. The V and J ends lost 4 bases and 6 bases respectively, with 10 bases between them. Clones were read by immunoSEQ multiplex PCR, and TCRdb kept only the in-frame ones, dropping some. The table includes over 200,000 clones, 75% to 85% detected once. The clonotype was recovered from a woman in her twenties or thirties with COVID-19, enrolled during active disease. Sequencing was done on a sample of peripheral blood. The chain employs TRBV18 and TRBJ2-7; D is perhaps TRBD1 (6 bases). This chain's CDR3 is CASSLQGSEQYF. The CDR3 DNA sequence: TGTGCCAGCTCACTCCAGGGGAGCGAGCAGTACTTC.